This TCR beta chain came from a study of blood T cell repertoires in COVID-19 (dated by TCRdb to 2020 to 2022). Notes on the research overall: Collaborator samples came from the United States, Italy and Spain and covered acute and convalescent phases of COVID-19. The prospective study material was composed of cDNA or gDNA derived from T cells, B-cell-depleted T cells, or PBMCs. Subjects who had been exposed to COVID-19, were actively infected with it, or had recovered from it provided the deeply sampled blood TCRbeta repertoires that made up the dataset. The repertoires were released in a freely available public database intended as a resource for research on the immune response to SARS-CoV-2. Samples came from the ongoing ImmuneRACE study (first 160 participants) plus 1,254 subjects from 6 global collaborators. Sample metadata almost always included a de-identified subject ID, COVID-19 status, age in years and sex. Where HLA class I and class II types were available, the types were taken from metadata supplied by the sample provider, not from assay-based typing.

The paper's findings and limits, for the study overall: Clinical and demographic metadata were provided uncurated, with the amount varying by source and participant.

TCRbeta CDR3 regions were amplified from genomic DNA using the immunoSEQ Assay, a bias-controlled multiplex PCR. On the authors' methods: The number of nucleated cells in each sample was estimated by amplification of reference gene primers within the assay. Sequence reads were collapsed and filtered to measure the absolute abundance of every unique TCRbeta CDR3 rearrangement. For each sample, productive Simpson clonality was calculated as the square root of Simpson's diversity index over productive rearrangements. This is the immuneACCESS table as TCRdb keeps it, with only in-frame sequences that have V and J called. A part of the clones is gone; compared with another copy, unresolved V genes explain less than half, and the rest is unexplained. V, J and clone size are taken as reported in that table, and D and trimming were inferred from the DNA itself. For this sample there are more than 300,000 clones; roughly nine tenths appear just once. Of the sample, 0.7% to 0.95% is held by the ten largest clones.

In the case of this clone: Its binding antigen is unknown. Base qualities are not provided; no much larger clone lies one nucleotide away.

Enrolling through a virtual design, the prospective study's participants ranged in age from roughly 18 to 95 years and lived across some 23 United States geographic areas. Cohort assignment in the prospective study relied on participant-reported clinical history from a screening survey and a study questionnaire. Exposed participants had been in contact with someone with a PCR-confirmed or clinician-diagnosed COVID-19 case within 2 weeks of study entry. In the prospective study, whole blood, serum and a nasopharyngeal or oropharyngeal swab were collected from each participant by mobile phlebotomists. Prospective study participants could optionally give additional blood draws and questionnaires over an approximately 2-month period. Before DNA extraction, blood samples from the prospective study were shipped at room temperature or frozen. V has 5 bases trimmed and J has 2 bases trimmed; junction bases matching no gene number 5. Inclusive of the bounding cysteine and phenylalanine, the CDR3 is 13 residues long. CDR3 DNA is the only sequence kept; it has 39 bases, read in frame from the first base. The germline V gene sets CDR1 to SQVTM and CDR2 to ANQGSEA.

The sequence derives from a woman in her thirties or forties who had been exposed to COVID-19. The chain couples TRBV29-1 to TRBJ1-2, with TRBD1 matching 7 junction bases. The sample consisted of PBMCs or T cells enriched from blood (not recorded which). This receptor carries the CDR3 CSVPGQQNYGYTF. At the DNA level, the sequence is TGCAGCGTTCCGGGACAGCAGAACTATGGCTACACCTTC.